One sample yielded the 22 T cell receptor beta chains listed below, sequenced in a study of cytomegalovirus exposure and HLA in healthy donors. The PCR was carried out with 60 Vbeta primers and 13 Jbeta primers. The table came from immunoSEQ multiplex PCR; TCRdb's copy has only in-frame clones and leaves some out. The data show 180,000 or so clones, with 80% to 90% seen just once and approximately 0.8% held by the top ten. Specimen: PBMCs. Every receptor here comes from a young woman in good health and CMV-seronegative.

This clone was observed a single time. This chain links TRBV14 with TRBJ2-1, with 11 bases that match TRBD2. Trimming took 5 bases from V and 8 from J; bases not matched to a gene: 8. Germline V gives CDR1 SGHDN, CDR2 FVKESK. The CDR3 covers 15 residues. CDR3 DNA: TGTGCCAGCAGCAGACCCTTAGCGGGAGGGGATGAGCAGTTCTTC. As protein: CASSRPLAGGDEQFF.

This clone came up a few times. The chain combines TRBV5-1 with TRBJ2-6, with TRBD2 matching 15 bases. CDR3 length equals 22 residues. V shed 0 bases and J 1 base; nucleotides not matched to a gene: 11. Germline V lookup: CDR1 SGHRS, CDR2 YFSETQ. CDR3 coding DNA: TGCGCCAGCAGCTTGGGGACTAGCGGGAGGGCCGGAGGTATTTCTGGGGCCAACGTCCTGACTTTC. Its protein product is CASSLGTSGRAGGISGANVLTF.

CDR3 region: CASSRSSGSSDEQFF. For the CDR3, the DNA is TGTGCCAGCTCACGATCTAGCGGGAGTTCAGATGAGCAGTTCTTC. This rearrangement joins TRBV18 to TRBJ2-1, with 10 bases aligning to TRBD2. V was clipped by 4 bases and J by 8 bases; unmatched bases: 8. Germline lookup yields CDR1 KGHSH and CDR2 LQKENI. The CDR3 is made up of 15 amino acids. The variable domain in full, with the rest retrieved from reference TRBV18 and TRBJ2-1, is NAGVMQNPRHLVRRRGQEARLRCSPMKGHSHVYWYRQLPEEGLKFMVYLQKENIIDESGMPKERFSAEFPKEGPSILRIQQVVRGDSAAYFCASSRSSGSSDEQFFGPGTRLTVL.

The chain joins TRBV6-1 to TRBJ1-5; D gene unclear. From germline, CDR1 is MNHNS and CDR2 SASEGT. The CDR3 runs to 13 residues. V was clipped by 5 bases and J by 2 bases, with 7 bases between them. The DNA for the CDR3 is TGTGCCAGCAGTACAGAAGGCAATCAGCCCCAGCATTTT. Amino acid sequence: CASSTEGNQPQHF.

This clone was seen a handful of times. The chain couples TRBV25-1 to TRBJ1-5; D might be TRBD1 (6 bases). Germline V gene data show CDR1 as MGHDK and CDR2 as SYGVNS. CDR3 size: 13 residues. V lost 8 bases and J 4 bases, leaving 12 bases between the germline ends. The CDR3 region has the DNA TGTGCCAGCTCCTCACAGGGAAATCAGCCCCAGCATTTT. Amino acid sequence: CASSSQGNQPQHF.

V is TRBV6-4 and J is TRBJ2-3, with 8 bases that match TRBD2. CDR3 length: 15 residues. V was clipped by 5 bases and J by 4 bases; unmatched bases: 8. Germline V gene sequence: CDR1 MRHNA, CDR2 SNTAGT. The CDR3, as DNA: TGTGCCAGCAGTCAAAGCGGGAGTCCCCCAGATACGCAGTATTTT. Amino acid sequence: CASSQSGSPPDTQYF.

The chain recombines TRBV4-3 with TRBJ2-5, with 11 bases matching TRBD2. There are 17 residues in the CDR3. J was trimmed by 4 bases and V by 0 bases; bases with no gene match: 7. In germline, CDR1 is LGHNA, CDR2 YSLEER. This CDR3 is CASSQDRGLAGGETQYF. The CDR3 DNA is TGCGCCAGCAGCCAAGATCGGGGTCTAGCGGGAGGAGAGACCCAGTACTTC.

The chain recombines TRBV28 with TRBJ2-7; unclear D gene. From germline, CDR1 is MDHEN and CDR2 SYDVKM. This CDR3 comprises 17 residues. V lost 4 bases and J lost 0, with 19 bases in between. CDR3 DNA: TGTGCCAGCAGTTCCGCCTTGAAACAGAGAAGCTCCTACGAGCAGTACTTC. Translated, it gives CASSSALKQRSSYEQYF.

The gene calls are TRBV28 and TRBJ1-1, with D possibly TRBD1 on 6 matching bases. This CDR3 spans 15 amino acids. V was cut by 6 bases and J by 3 bases, with 17 bases left in between. Germline V gene data show CDR1 as MDHEN and CDR2 as SYDVKM. Here the CDR3 DNA reads TGTGCCAGCAGCAAAAGACAGGACGTCTACACTGAAGCTTTCTTT. Its protein is CASSKRQDVYTEAFF.

The CDR3: CASSRDKAYEAFF. For the CDR3, the DNA is TGTGCCAGCAGCCGGGACAAGGCATATGAAGCTTTCTTT. This sequence joins TRBV13 and TRBJ1-1; the D gene is possibly TRBD1 (6 bases). V lost 5 bases, J lost 7 bases, and 14 bases lay in between. This CDR3 is built from 13 residues. Germline-derived CDR1 and CDR2 are PRHDT and FYEKMQ (reference sequence).

The chain is built from TRBV5-1 and TRBJ2-5, with 13 positions matching TRBD2. Trimming cost V 4 bases and J 7 bases; bases outside gene matches: 13. Germline CDR1 SGHRS, CDR2 YFSETQ. CDR3 length equals 17 residues. The CDR3 DNA is TGCGCCAGCAGCCCGGGGACTAGCGGGACTGAGGTTGGGACCCAGTACTTC. This translates into CASSPGTSGTEVGTQYF.

The rearrangement links TRBV2 to TRBJ1-5; 9 bases map to TRBD1. The CDR3 consists of 13 residues. Germline V gives CDR1 SNHLY, CDR2 FYNNEI. The junction had 8 bases not matched to a gene; V was cut back by 9 bases and J by 8 bases. In DNA, the CDR3 is TGTGCCAGTGAACAGGGGGCTTGGGAGCCCCAGCATTTT. Its translation is CASEQGAWEPQHF.

The chain is built from TRBV14 and TRBJ2-1; 8 bases match TRBD1. This CDR3 has 12 residues. The trim removed 5 bases at V and 10 bases at J, leaving 4 bases unmatched. Per germline, CDR1 SGHDN and CDR2 FVKESK. CDR3 protein: CASSRTGWEQFF. CDR3 DNA: TGTGCCAGCAGCAGGACAGGGTGGGAGCAGTTCTTC.

The chain has TRBV19 and TRBJ2-7, with D possibly TRBD2 on 6 matching bases. The CDR3 runs to 15 residues. Germline CDR1 is LNHDA and CDR2 is SQIVND (reference sequence). The V end lost 4 bases, the J end lost 4 bases, and 17 bases lay between the germline ends. The DNA of the CDR3 is TGTGCCAGTAGTAACCCCACGGCGGGGTATTACGAGCAGTACTTC. Its translation is CASSNPTAGYYEQYF.

CDR3 in DNA: TGTGCCAGCCTTACACAGGGGAGCGGCTACACCTTC. This codes for CASLTQGSGYTF. The V and J genes are TRBV28 and TRBJ1-2; 7 nucleotides line up with TRBD1. V lost 8 bases, J lost 8 bases, and 8 bases stayed unmatched. Germline V gene data show CDR1 as MDHEN and CDR2 as SYDVKM. This CDR3 region has 12 residues.

The CDR3 region is CASSRTVAPTGELFF. The CDR3 DNA follows: TGTGCCAGCAGTAGGACAGTCGCCCCAACCGGGGAGCTGTTTTTT. The rearrangement uses TRBV28 and TRBJ2-2; D may be TRBD1 (6 bases). This CDR3 is built from 15 residues. Per the germline V gene, CDR1 is MDHEN and CDR2 is SYDVKM. V dropped 5 bases and J dropped 5 bases, with 15 bases sitting between them.

The rearrangement joins TRBV18 to TRBJ1-2, with 7 bases aligning to TRBD1. CDR3 length: 12 amino acids. In germline, CDR1 is KGHSH, CDR2 LQKENI. Losses at the gene ends were 6 bases for V and 6 bases for J; bases not matched to a gene: 4. CDR3 in DNA: TGTGCCAGCTCGTCCGACAGGGATGGCTACACCTTC. Translation: CASSSDRDGYTF.

J is TRBJ1-2 and V is TRBV10-3; 8 bases line up with TRBD1. Germline V gives CDR1 ENHRY, CDR2 SYGVKD. V gave up 6 bases and J gave up 2 bases; unmatched junction bases: 17. The CDR3 has 18 residues. Here the CDR3 reads CAISREKDREGPNYGYTF. CDR3 sequence (DNA): TGTGCCATCAGCCGGGAAAAGGACAGGGAGGGACCCAACTATGGCTACACCTTC.

The chain has TRBV5-6 and TRBJ1-2; no clear D. Germline CDR1 reads SGHDT; CDR2 reads YYEEEE. V was clipped by 0 bases and J by 3 bases, with 18 bases between them. This CDR3 spans 17 amino acids. The CDR3 DNA follows: TGTGCCAGCAGCTTGGATTCCGGGCTCAGCGGGTACTATGGCTACACCTTC. It yields the protein CASSLDSGLSGYYGYTF.

The chain employs TRBV5-1 and TRBJ2-1; 9 bases are a match to TRBD2. The CDR3 spans 15 residues. The V gene end was trimmed by 3 bases and the J gene end by 4 bases; junction bases not matched to a gene: 5. Germline assignment: CDR1 SGHRS and CDR2 YFSETQ. CDR3 residues: CASSSASGRYNEQFF. In nucleotides, the CDR3 is TGCGCCAGCAGCTCGGCCAGCGGGAGGTACAATGAGCAGTTCTTC.

The chain is built from TRBV5-4 and TRBJ1-4; D is unresolved. CDR3 size: 16 residues. The germline gives CDR1 SGHNT, CDR2 YYREEE (reference sequence). V lost 6 bases, J lost 0 bases, and 15 bases lay in between. The CDR3 spells CASTTGGKATNEKLFF. The CDR3, as DNA: TGTGCCAGCACCACTGGAGGGAAGGCAACTAATGAAAAACTGTTTTTT.

The chain recombines TRBV30 with TRBJ1-2; TRBD1 matches at 8 bases. The CDR3 consists of 14 residues. The V gene end was trimmed by 1 base and the J gene end by 6 bases; junction bases not matched to a gene: 7. In germline, CDR1 is GTSNPN, CDR2 SVGIG (reference sequence). In DNA, the CDR3 is TGTGCCTGGAGTGGGACAGGGCTCGAGGATGGCTACACCTTC. Its translation: CAWSGTGLEDGYTF.